The 5 T cell receptor beta chains in this list originate from one sample, sequenced in a study of blood T cell repertoires in COVID-19. Sequencing used immunoSEQ multiplex PCR; TCRdb keeps in-frame clones, though not all of them. The sample gives some 170,000 clones, 65% to 90% of which show up once; about 16% is in the top ten. Source material: PBMCs or T cells enriched from blood (not recorded which). The receptor set was obtained from a man aged 45-65 years who had recovered from COVID-19.

The genes are TRBV18 and TRBJ1-1; a possible D gene is TRBD1 (6 bases). CDR3 size: 17 residues. Looked up from germline, CDR1 is KGHSH and CDR2 is LQKENI. V lost 3 bases and J lost 0, with 17 bases in between. The CDR3 spells CASSPEGGIRMNTEAFF. DNA for the CDR3: TGTGCCAGCTCACCGGAGGGGGGGATTAGGATGAACACTGAAGCTTTCTTT. Full variable domain (outside the CDR3, taken from reference TRBV18 and TRBJ1-1): NAGVMQNPRHLVRRRGQEARLRCSPMKGHSHVYWYRQLPEEGLKFMVYLQKENIIDESGMPKERFSAEFPKEGPSILRIQQVVRGDSAAYFCASSPEGGIRMNTEAFFGQGTRLTVV.

The gene calls are TRBV10-3 and TRBJ2-1, with 10 bases identical to TRBD1. V shed 4 bases, J shed 2 bases, and the junction held 11 bases outside the gene matches. This CDR3 is built from 18 residues. Germline loops: CDR1 ENHRY, CDR2 SYGVKD. The CDR3 is CAISAPKRDRGTYNEQFF. The CDR3 DNA sequence: TGTGCCATCAGTGCCCCTAAGAGGGACAGGGGAACCTACAATGAGCAGTTCTTC.

This clone was observed a single time. The chain carries TRBV6-4 and TRBJ2-2; 11 bases are shared with TRBD1. Looked up from germline, CDR1 is MRHNA and CDR2 is SNTAGT. The length of the CDR3 is 16 residues. Losses at the gene ends were 0 bases for V and 3 bases for J; bases not matched to a gene: 0. DNA of the CDR3: TGTGCCAGCAGTGACTCGGACAGGGGGCACACCGGGGAGCTGTTTTTT. It yields the protein CASSDSDRGHTGELFF.

This sequence joins TRBV14 and TRBJ2-5; 7 bases line up with TRBD2. This CDR3 has 16 amino acids. Trimming cost V 0 bases and J 5 bases; bases outside gene matches: 9. Germline V gene data show CDR1 as SGHDN and CDR2 as FVKESK. CDR3: CASSQDPETSRETQYF. CDR3 nucleotides: TGTGCCAGCAGCCAAGATCCCGAGACTAGCAGGGAGACCCAGTACTTC.

This clone came up a few times. J is TRBJ2-7 and V is TRBV30; weak D call: TRBD1 (7 bases). The V gene lost 5 bases and the J gene lost 7 bases, with 21 bases spanning the gap. Germline assignment: CDR1 GTSNPN and CDR2 SVGIG (reference sequence). The CDR3 contains 14 residues. The CDR3 sequence: CAWSLGTVAEEQYF. CDR3 bases: TGTGCCTGGTCTCTTGGGACAGTAGCGGAGGAGCAGTACTTC.